Below, 6 T cell receptor beta chains from the same sample are listed, as sequenced in a study of shared clonotypes between healthy human individuals (TCRdb year 2020). Libraries came from the immunoSEQ multiplex PCR assay. TCRdb's version of the immuneACCESS table is confined to in-frame rearrangements and falls short of the full clone set. An unresolved V gene accounts for under half of the shortfall where checked; the remainder is of unknown origin. Counted in this sample were about 2.2 million clones; 85% to 95% of them appeared once. Clones ranked in the top ten supply under 2% of the sample. CD8 naive samples consisted of CD45RO-negative cells that were positively selected for CCR7, yielding a CD45RA+CCR7+ population without TemRA cells. The sequenced material came from naive CD8+ T cells from PBMCs. This specimen's cell subset or site label, interpreted: CD45RA+CCR7+. These TCRs come from a man aged 18 to 30 in good health. Some clones in this sample may be carry-over from other donors' samples.

V is TRBV5-1 and J is TRBJ2-7; D is unclear. This CDR3 has 15 residues. The germline CDR1 and CDR2 sequences are SGHRS and YFSETQ. V lost 0 bases and J 2 bases, leaving 12 bases between the germline ends. The DNA of the CDR3 is TGCGCCAGCAGCTTGGCCTATAACAGAGCCTACGAGCAGTACTTC. Translated, it gives CASSLAYNRAYEQYF. The full variable domain, rest sourced from reference TRBV5-1 and TRBJ2-7, is KAGVTQTPRYLIKTRGQQVTLSCSPISGHRSVSWYQQTPGQGLQFLFEYFSETQRNKGNFPGRFSGRQFSNSRSEMNVSTLELGDSALYLCASSLAYNRAYEQYFGPGTRLTVT.

The J gene is TRBJ1-1, the V gene TRBV19; no firm D call. The CDR3 runs 19 residues. Germline V gene data show CDR1 as LNHDA and CDR2 as SQIVND (reference sequence). V gave up 2 bases and J gave up 0 bases, with 22 bases separating them. CDR3: CASSITPQGFSFLNTEAFF. The CDR3 DNA is TGTGCCAGTAGTATAACCCCGCAAGGATTTAGCTTTCTGAACACTGAAGCTTTCTTT.

V is TRBV5-6 and J is TRBJ1-6; weak D call: TRBD1 (6 bases). The CDR3 totals 12 residues. In germline, CDR1 is SGHDT, CDR2 YYEEEE. The V end was cut by 5 bases, the J end by 10 bases, with 10 bases between. CDR3 sequence reads: CASSHTGSPLHF. The CDR3 coding sequence is TGTGCCAGCAGTCATACAGGGTCACCCCTCCACTTT.

The chain is built from TRBV27 and TRBJ1-3; D gene ambiguous. The germline V and J ends were trimmed by 6 bases and 2 bases, with 11 bases remaining between them. Germline loops: CDR1 MNHEY, CDR2 SMNVEV (reference sequence). The CDR3 sequence is 14 residues long. CDR3 bases: TGTGCCAGCAGCCCTGACCACCCTGGAAACACCATATATTTT. Amino acid sequence: CASSPDHPGNTIYF.

This rearrangement joins TRBV7-9 to TRBJ1-2; the match to TRBD1 covers 8 bases. The CDR3 runs to 16 residues. V dropped 5 bases and J dropped 2; count of bases not matched to a gene: 10. CDR1 is SEHNR, CDR2 FQNEAQ, per germline (reference sequence). CDR3 region: CASSRTTGELNYGYTF. The CDR3 DNA sequence: TGTGCCAGCAGCCGAACGACAGGGGAATTGAACTATGGCTACACCTTC.

This CDR3 reads CASSLRGGWGHEQYF. CDR3 nucleotides: TGTGCCAGCAGTTTAAGAGGTGGCTGGGGGCACGAGCAGTACTTC. V and J are TRBV27 and TRBJ2-7, with D possibly matching TRBD1 (6 bases). The CDR3 loop spans 15 amino acids. Germline V gives CDR1 MNHEY, CDR2 SMNVEV (reference sequence). V shed 2 bases and J shed 5 bases, with 16 bases lying between them.